These 17 T cell receptor beta chains originate from one sample sequenced in a study of T cells in Graves' hyperthyroidism and ophthalmopathy. The TCR beta CDR3 regions underwent amplification using RNA transcripts as the source. HTBI primers were employed in a first-round RT-PCR of the TCR CDR3. TCRdb independently ran MiXCR on the multiplex PCR reads; one entry per CDR3 protein. The sample contains 410,000 or so distinct CDR3 sequences, roughly 14% of which appear only once. The sequencing input was blood. The receptors here all came from a man aged 18 to 30 with Graves' ophthalmopathy.

In its sample, this clonotype was seen many times. V gene TRBV12-5 combines with J gene TRBJ1-6, with TRBD1 as a possible D gene (6 bases). The CDR3 runs 15 residues. Trimming took 1 base from V and 6 from J, leaving 10 bases between them. Germline assignment: CDR1 LGHNT and CDR2 FRNRAP. This CDR3 is CASGLDRVFNSPLHF. CDR3 nucleotide sequence: TGTGCTAGTGGTTTGGACAGGGTCTTTAATTCACCCCTCCACTTT.

This clonotype occurred many times. The rearrangement uses TRBV7-8 and TRBJ2-1, with 11 bases fitting TRBD2. The CDR3 has 16 residues. CDR1 is SGHVS, CDR2 FQNEAQ, per germline. V trimming: 4 bases; J trimming: 5 bases; junction bases outside the gene matches: 7. CDR3 protein: CASSSYSGRANNEQFF. The CDR3 nucleotides read TGTGCCAGCAGCTCCTATAGCGGGAGGGCCAACAATGAGCAGTTCTTC.

There are a few counts of this clonotype. This sequence joins TRBV7-9 and TRBJ2-1; 12 bases align to TRBD2. This CDR3 contains 15 residues. With 5 bases clipped from V and 7 bases from J, the junction kept 6 bases outside the gene matches. Germline V gene sequence: CDR1 SEHNR, CDR2 FQNEAQ (reference sequence). The CDR3 DNA is TGTGCCAGCAGCCCGAGGACTAGCGGGGTGAATGAGCAGTTCTTC. Its protein is CASSPRTSGVNEQFF.

The CDR3, as DNA: TGTGCCAGCAGCCAACCTCCAGGGGGCTCCTACAATGAGCAGTTCTTC. This gives the protein CASSQPPGGSYNEQFF. V gene TRBV4-2 combines with J gene TRBJ2-1, with TRBD1 identical over 7 bases. V trimming: 2 bases; J trimming: 0 bases; junction bases outside the gene matches: 4. This CDR3 contains 16 residues. The V gene's germline CDR1 is LGHNA and CDR2 YNFKEQ.

This clonotype was observed at least ten times. CDR3: CSASPGLRGGETQYF. CDR3 sequence (DNA): TGCAGTGCTAGCCCCGGTTTGAGGGGAGGCGAGACCCAGTACTTC. The chain carries TRBV20-1 and TRBJ2-5; TRBD2 is a possible D gene (6 bases). Germline CDR1 and CDR2: DFQATT and SNEGSKA (reference sequence). The CDR3 loop spans 15 amino acids. The ends were cut back, 3 bases at V and 5 bases at J, with 19 bases in the middle.

There are many counts of this clonotype. V gene TRBV19 combines with J gene TRBJ2-7; a weak D match, TRBD1 (5 bases). There are 17 residues in the CDR3. Per germline, CDR1 LNHDA and CDR2 SQIVND (reference sequence). Trimming pared 1 base from V and 2 bases from J, leaving 18 bases between. The CDR3 loop reads CASSIALAGQGAYEQYF. In DNA form, the CDR3 reads TGTGCCAGTAGTATAGCCCTGGCAGGCCAAGGGGCCTACGAGCAGTACTTC.

In its sample, this clonotype was seen many times. This chain uses TRBV16 with TRBJ2-1, with D uncertain. Trimming removed 1 base at V and 5 bases at J, with 6 bases between. The CDR3 is 13 amino acids. Germline V gives CDR1 KGHSY, CDR2 FQNENV. As DNA, the CDR3 is TGTGCCAGCAGCCAATTGTTGGACAATGAGCAGTTCTTC. Protein sequence: CASSQLLDNEQFF.

This clonotype was seen a few times. The CDR3 DNA reads TGTGCTAGTGGTTTGGACTCCTCGGGGGCCCTGCAGTTTAATGAAAAACTGTTTTTT. Its translation: CASGLDSSGALQFNEKLFF. V is TRBV12-5 and J is TRBJ1-4; TRBD1 might be the D (6 bases). Germline V gene lookup returns CDR1 LGHNT and CDR2 FRNRAP. The CDR3 spans 19 residues. V was shortened by 1 base and J by 4 bases, with 22 bases between the two germline ends.

This clonotype has only one observation. The CDR3 loop reads CASSQRKLSIYNEQFF. The CDR3 DNA reads as TGCGCCAGCAGCCAACGTAAACTGAGTATATACAATGAGCAGTTCTTC. This chain joins TRBV4-1 and TRBJ2-1; D unclear. The germline gives CDR1 MGHRA, CDR2 YSYEKL. The CDR3 covers 16 residues. Trimming pared 2 bases from V and 4 bases from J, leaving 15 bases between.

The table lists this clonotype with a few counts. V usage is TRBV20-1 and J usage is TRBJ1-6, with 7 positions matching TRBD1. This CDR3 comprises 13 residues. Losses at the gene ends were 6 bases for V and 4 bases for J; bases not matched to a gene: 3. CDR1 is DFQATT, CDR2 SNEGSKA, per germline (reference sequence). CDR3 in DNA: TGCAGTGCGGGGGACAGTTATAATTCACCCCTCCACTTT. As protein: CSAGDSYNSPLHF.

This clonotype appeared many times. This sequence joins TRBV3-1 and TRBJ1-2; D ambiguous. This CDR3 is 15 amino acids long. The germline V gene encodes CDR1 LGHDT and CDR2 YNNKEL (reference sequence). V was pared by 1 base and J by 5 bases, with 14 bases between. The DNA for the CDR3 is TGTGCCAGCAGCCAAGGTGGTAGGGTCACATATGGCTACACCTTC. Encoded protein: CASSQGGRVTYGYTF.

This clonotype was picked up many times. The chain has TRBV10-3 and TRBJ1-1; 7 bases match TRBD1. Germline-derived CDR1 and CDR2 are ENHRY and SYGVKD. This CDR3 has 12 residues. V dropped 3 bases and J dropped 11; count of bases not matched to a gene: 6. In DNA form, the CDR3 reads TGTGCCATCAGTGACCGCGACAGGGAGGCTTTCTTT. The encoded protein is CAISDRDREAFF.

In this sample, this clonotype turned up a few times. The chain has TRBV5-1 and TRBJ1-2; D is unresolved. Trimming shortened V by 6 bases and J by 4 bases, and 16 bases separated the two germline ends. CDR1 SGHRS and CDR2 YFSETQ come from the germline V gene. The CDR3 consists of 14 residues. For the CDR3, the DNA is TGCGCCAGCACCCATGGGGAGGGTACCTATGGCTACACCTTC. As protein: CASTHGEGTYGYTF. The variable domain in full, completed from reference TRBV5-1 and TRBJ1-2, reads KAGVTQTPRYLIKTRGQQVTLSCSPISGHRSVSWYQQTPGQGLQFLFEYFSETQRNKGNFPGRFSGRQFSNSRSEMNVSTLELGDSALYLCASTHGEGTYGYTFGSGTRLTVV.

Ten or more counts support this clonotype. The chain couples TRBV6-1 to TRBJ1-1, with D perhaps TRBD1 (6 bases). Trimming stripped 7 bases from V and 1 base from J, with 16 bases between. The CDR3 sequence is 15 residues long. Per germline, CDR1 MNHNS and CDR2 SASEGT. The CDR3 DNA is TGTGCCAGCACCCTAGGGGGGGATTGGAACACTGAAGCTTTCTTT. As protein: CASTLGGDWNTEAFF.

There are many counts of this clonotype. The CDR3 DNA follows: TGTGCCAGCAGCCCTAGGGCACTAGCCTACAATGAGCAGTTCTTC. This codes for CASSPRALAYNEQFF. The chain combines TRBV11-3 with TRBJ2-1; tentatively, D is TRBD2 (5 bases). V was clipped by 5 bases and J by 2 bases, with 13 bases between them. Germline values: CDR1 SGHNT, CDR2 YENEEA. The CDR3 sequence is 15 residues long. Filled out from reference TRBV11-3 and TRBJ2-1, the complete variable domain reads EAGVVQSPRYKIIEKKQPVAFWCNPISGHNTLYWYLQNLGQGPELLIRYENEEAVDDSQLPKDRFSAERLKGVDSTLKIQPAELGDSAVYLCASSPRALAYNEQFFGPGTRLTVL.

The rearrangement joins TRBV20-1 to TRBJ2-7, with 9 positions matching TRBD2. Germline V gene data show CDR1 as DFQATT and CDR2 as SNEGSKA (reference sequence). V was clipped by 6 bases and J by 0 bases; unmatched bases: 6. The length of the CDR3 is 14 residues. The CDR3 DNA reads as TGCAGTGCAGGGGTTAGCGGGAGCTCCTACGAGCAGTACTTC. It specifies CSAGVSGSSYEQYF.

This clonotype has ten or more counts. V usage is TRBV20-1 and J usage is TRBJ2-5; TRBD1 might be the D (6 bases). V dropped 8 bases and J dropped 2 bases, with 15 bases sitting between them. Germline CDR1 DFQATT, CDR2 SNEGSKA (reference sequence). The CDR3 is 13 residues long. CDR3 nucleotides: TGCAGTCCCCTTGGACAGAATCAAGAGACCCAGTACTTC. It encodes CSPLGQNQETQYF.